These T cell receptor beta chains were read from a single sample in a study of OX40 agonist ivuxolimab in advanced cancers. Method: immunoSEQ multiplex PCR; TCRdb's copy keeps in-frame clones and lacks some. The sample includes about 34,000 clones, over 90% of them seen just once. The specimen was CD4+ or CD8+ T cells sorted from blood, collected in a trial of the OX40 agonist ivuxolimab. These receptors all stem from an adult with an advanced solid tumor such as melanoma, head and neck, liver or kidney cancer. The CDR3 runs from the conserved cysteine through the conserved F or W. Each record gives: clone size, D gene, V gene, J gene, CDR3 protein, CDR3 DNA. D genes are given only for firm matches. For some rows the clone size is stated as once, few or many, or as a class when expanded; others skip it.

NA,NA,TRBV4-3,TRBJ1-1,CASSLRRNTEAFF,TGCGCCAGCAGCCTTCGGAGGAACACTGAAGCTTTCTTT
NA,TRBD1,TRBV4-1,TRBJ1-2,CASSQGGQGNYGYTF,TGCGCCAGCAGCCAAGGGGGACAGGGGAACTATGGCTACACCTTC
NA,NA,TRBV9,TRBJ2-2,CASSATAGNTGELFF,TGTGCCAGCAGCGCCACGGCAGGGAACACCGGGGAGCTGTTTTTT
NA,NA,TRBV28,TRBJ1-4,CASSPIGAGTNEKLFF,TGTGCCAGCAGTCCGATAGGGGCAGGTACTAATGAAAAACTGTTTTTT
NA,NA,TRBV5-1,TRBJ2-6,CASSPGAGFPPSGANVLTF,TGCGCCAGCAGTCCAGGGGCAGGGTTCCCACCGTCTGGGGCCAACGTCCTGACTTTC
NA,NA,TRBV7-8,TRBJ2-7,CASSSTPGSYEQYF,TGTGCCAGCAGTTCCACCCCCGGGTCCTACGAGCAGTACTTC
NA,TRBD1,TRBV5-1,TRBJ1-3,CASSGGQGTGSGNTIYF,TGCGCCAGCAGCGGGGGACAGGGCACGGGCTCTGGAAACACCATATATTTT
NA,TRBD1,TRBV4-1,TRBJ1-1,CASSRPTGGKNTEAFF,TGCGCCAGCAGCCGACCGACAGGGGGCAAGAACACTGAAGCTTTCTTT
NA,NA,TRBV19,TRBJ2-1,CASSKYDQAGPYNEQFF,TGTGCCAGTAGTAAGTACGATCAGGCGGGCCCCTACAATGAGCAGTTCTTC
NA,NA,TRBV6-1,TRBJ2-7,CASSEPLAVTTYEQYF,TGTGCCAGCAGTGAACCTTTAGCGGTTACAACCTACGAGCAGTACTTC
NA,NA,TRBV10-3,TRBJ1-2,CAISAESGGYTF,TGTGCCATCAGTGCGGAGAGTGGTGGCTACACCTTC
NA,TRBD1,TRBV7-2,TRBJ1-2,CASSLRTGEGYTF,TGTGCCAGCAGCCTAAGGACAGGGGAGGGCTACACCTTC
NA,NA,TRBV5-1,TRBJ2-3,CASSLVSITGTQYF,TGCGCCAGCAGCTTGGTGTCCATAACGGGTACGCAGTATTTT
NA,TRBD2,TRBV13,TRBJ2-1,CASSKKLAGANEQFF,TGTGCCAGCAGTAAAAAACTAGCGGGAGCCAATGAGCAGTTCTTC
once,TRBD2,TRBV9,TRBJ2-2,CASSVGGGNTGELFF,TGTGCCAGCAGCGTAGGCGGGGGGAACACCGGGGAGCTGTTTTTT
NA,TRBD1,TRBV7-2,TRBJ2-2,CASSSSDRVGELFF,TGTGCCAGCAGCTCCTCCGACAGGGTTGGGGAGCTGTTTTTT
NA,NA,TRBV2,TRBJ1-1,CASIREGLNTEAFF,TGTGCCAGCATCAGGGAGGGACTGAACACTGAAGCTTTCTTT
NA,TRBD1,TRBV19,TRBJ2-4,CASSAKQGASNF,TGTGCCAGTAGTGCCAAACAGGGGGCATCGAACTTC
NA,NA,TRBV18,TRBJ2-5,CASSPQHPEETQYF,TGTGCCAGCTCACCACAGCACCCTGAGGAGACCCAGTACTTC
NA,NA,TRBV28,TRBJ2-1,CASSVPPWDTYNEQFF,TGTGCCAGCAGCGTCCCGCCTTGGGACACTTACAATGAGCAGTTCTTC
NA,TRBD1,TRBV29-1,TRBJ1-1,CSVVEGAMNTEAFF,TGCAGCGTTGTGGAGGGGGCTATGAACACTGAAGCTTTCTTT
NA,NA,TRBV2,TRBJ2-1,CASNPRSAQSYNEQFF,TGTGCCAGCAATCCCCGCTCGGCTCAATCCTACAATGAGCAGTTCTTC
NA,NA,TRBV4-1,TRBJ1-1,CASSQAPWRGTEAFF,TGCGCCAGCAGCCAGGCTCCGTGGAGGGGCACTGAAGCTTTCTTT
NA,NA,TRBV4-3,TRBJ1-3,CASSLSLGRNSGNTIYF,TGCGCCAGCAGCCTCTCCTTAGGACGGAACTCTGGAAACACCATATATTTT